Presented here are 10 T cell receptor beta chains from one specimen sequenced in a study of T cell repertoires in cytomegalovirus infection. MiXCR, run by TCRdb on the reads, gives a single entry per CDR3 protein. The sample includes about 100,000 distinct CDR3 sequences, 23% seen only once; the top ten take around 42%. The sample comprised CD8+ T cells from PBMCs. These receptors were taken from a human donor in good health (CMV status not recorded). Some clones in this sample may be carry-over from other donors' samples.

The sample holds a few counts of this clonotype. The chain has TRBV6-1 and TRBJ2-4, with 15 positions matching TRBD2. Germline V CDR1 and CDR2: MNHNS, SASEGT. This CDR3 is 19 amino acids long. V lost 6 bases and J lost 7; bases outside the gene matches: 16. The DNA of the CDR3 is TGTGCCAGCAGGGACCCGGGACTAGCGGGAGGTCCCTATGGTAACATTCAGTACTTC. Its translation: CASRDPGLAGGPYGNIQYF.

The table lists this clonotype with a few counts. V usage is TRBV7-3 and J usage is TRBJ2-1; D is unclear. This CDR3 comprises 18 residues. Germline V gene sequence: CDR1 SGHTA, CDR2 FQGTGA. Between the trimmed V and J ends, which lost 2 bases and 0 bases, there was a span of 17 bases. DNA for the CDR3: TGTGCCAGCAGCTTACGCAATGGTACACGCCGCTCCTACAATGAGCAGTTCTTC. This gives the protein CASSLRNGTRRSYNEQFF.

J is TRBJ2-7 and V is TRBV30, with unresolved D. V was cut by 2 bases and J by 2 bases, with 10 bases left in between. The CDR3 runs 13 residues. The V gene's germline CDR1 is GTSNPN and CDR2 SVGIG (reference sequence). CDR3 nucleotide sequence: TGTGCCTGGAGTAGTACTGGTACCTACGAGCAGTACTTC. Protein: CAWSSTGTYEQYF.

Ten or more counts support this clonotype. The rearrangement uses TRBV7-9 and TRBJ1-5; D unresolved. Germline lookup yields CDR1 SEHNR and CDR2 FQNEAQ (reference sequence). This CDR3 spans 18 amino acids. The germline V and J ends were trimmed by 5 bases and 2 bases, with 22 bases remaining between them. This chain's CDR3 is CASSPGTMVGEGNQPQHF. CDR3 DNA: TGTGCCAGCAGCCCTGGCACTATGGTTGGGGAAGGCAATCAGCCCCAGCATTTT.

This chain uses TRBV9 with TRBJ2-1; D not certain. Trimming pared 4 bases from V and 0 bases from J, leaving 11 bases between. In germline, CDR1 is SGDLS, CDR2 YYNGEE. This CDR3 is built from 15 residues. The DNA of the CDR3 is TGTGCCAGCAGCCCCGGGCTTAACTCCTACAATGAGCAGTTCTTC. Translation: CASSPGLNSYNEQFF.

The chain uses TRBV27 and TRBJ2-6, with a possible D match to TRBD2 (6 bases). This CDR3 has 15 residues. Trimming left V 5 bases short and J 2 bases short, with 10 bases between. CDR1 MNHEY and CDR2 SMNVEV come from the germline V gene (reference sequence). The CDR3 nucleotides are TGTGCCAGCAGTATGACGGGGGCTGGGGCCAACGTCCTGACTTTC. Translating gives CASSMTGAGANVLTF. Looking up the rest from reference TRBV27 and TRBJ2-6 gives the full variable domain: EAQVTQNPRYLITVTGKKLTVTCSQNMNHEYMSWYRQDPGLGLRQIYYSMNVEVTDKGDVPEGYKVSRKEKRNFPLILESPSPNQTSLYFCASSMTGAGANVLTFGAGSRLTVL.

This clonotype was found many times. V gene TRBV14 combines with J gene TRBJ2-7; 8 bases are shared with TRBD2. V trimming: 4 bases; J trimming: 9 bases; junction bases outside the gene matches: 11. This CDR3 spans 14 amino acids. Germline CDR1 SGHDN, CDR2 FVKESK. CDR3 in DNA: TGTGCCAGCAGCCCCACAGCGGGGGCTGGTTGGCAGTACTTC. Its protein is CASSPTAGAGWQYF.

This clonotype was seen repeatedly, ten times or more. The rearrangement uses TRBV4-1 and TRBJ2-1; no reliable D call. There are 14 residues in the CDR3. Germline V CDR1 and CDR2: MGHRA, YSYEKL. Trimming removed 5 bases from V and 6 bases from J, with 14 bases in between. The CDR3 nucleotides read TGCGCCAGCAGCACCAAGGATTCTGGCAATGAGCAGTTCTTC. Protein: CASSTKDSGNEQFF.

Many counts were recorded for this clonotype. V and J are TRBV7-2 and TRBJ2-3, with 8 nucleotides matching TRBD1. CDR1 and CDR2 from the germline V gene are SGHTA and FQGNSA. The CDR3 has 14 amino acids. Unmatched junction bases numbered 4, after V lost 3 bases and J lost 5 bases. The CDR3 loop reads CASSFRGQGDTQYF. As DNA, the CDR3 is TGTGCCAGCAGCTTCAGGGGGCAGGGAGATACGCAGTATTTT.

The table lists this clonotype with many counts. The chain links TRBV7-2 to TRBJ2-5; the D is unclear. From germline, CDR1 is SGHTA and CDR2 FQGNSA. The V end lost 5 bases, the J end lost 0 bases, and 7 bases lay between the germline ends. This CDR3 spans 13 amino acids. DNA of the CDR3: TGTGCCAGCAGCCACCTGAACCAAGAGACCCAGTACTTC. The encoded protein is CASSHLNQETQYF. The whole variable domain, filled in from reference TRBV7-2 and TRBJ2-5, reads GAGVSQSPSNKVTEKGKDVELRCDPISGHTALYWYRQSLGQGLEFLIYFQGNSAPDKSGLPSDRFSAERTGGSVSTLTIQRTQQEDSAVYLCASSHLNQETQYFGPGTRLLVL.